This T cell receptor (beta chain) was retrieved from a study of blood T cell repertoires in COVID-19 (dated by TCRdb to 2020 to 2022). Broadly, across the study: Samples from collaborators originated in the United States, Italy and Spain and spanned both the acute and convalescent phases of COVID-19. A freely available public database, intended as a resource for researchers studying the immune response to SARS-CoV-2, is where the repertoires were released. The dataset comprised deeply sampled blood TCRbeta repertoires from subjects exposed to, actively infected with, or recovered from COVID-19. A de-identified subject ID, COVID-19 status, age in years and sex were almost always included in the sample metadata. Where available, HLA class I and class II types were obtained from metadata supplied by the sample provider rather than from assay-based typing. Samples came from the ongoing ImmuneRACE study (first 160 participants) plus 1,254 subjects from 6 global collaborators. The prospective study material was composed of cDNA or gDNA derived from T cells, B-cell-depleted T cells, or PBMCs.

The junction carries 19 bases between V and J, which are trimmed by 4 bases and 2 bases respectively. From the cysteine through the phenylalanine, the CDR3 covers 17 amino acids. The CDR3 DNA has 51 bases and is translated from base 1. CDR1 and CDR2 are read off the germline V gene as SGHTS and YDEGEE. Note on this clone: Its antigen target is currently unknown. No base quality information exists; no much larger clone differs at one position.

The immunoSEQ Assay, a bias-controlled multiplex PCR, was used to amplify TCRbeta CDR3 regions from genomic DNA. The study's own analysis went as follows. Nucleated cell counts per sample were estimated from amplification of reference gene primers within the assay. To quantify the absolute abundance of each unique TCRbeta CDR3 rearrangement, sequence reads were collapsed and filtered. For each sample, productive Simpson clonality was calculated by taking the square root of Simpson's diversity index across productive rearrangements. This immuneACCESS table, as held by TCRdb, lists in-frame sequences with V and J called but not all clones. Of the missing ones, under half trace to an unresolved V gene in checked studies; the others have no known cause. V and J calls and clone size are given by that table; D and trimming were obtained from the DNA. Recorded for this sample are around 68,000 clones; approximately 90% of them occurred a single time. The ten largest clones represent more than 5.5% of the sample.

The full study reports these points: How much clinical and demographic metadata was included differed by source and by participant, and the metadata was provided uncurated.

Whole blood was collected in K2EDTA tubes by collaborating institutions according to the institutions' own protocols. For TCRbeta analysis, collaborators shipped samples as frozen whole blood, isolated PBMCs, or DNA extracted from either of those sample types. The origin of this receptor is a woman aged 45-65 years with acute or convalescent COVID-19. The source material was peripheral blood. The chain uses TRBV5-8 and TRBJ1-3; matching of 6 bases hints at TRBD1 as the D gene. CDR3 region: CASSPQRGGIAGNTIYF. The sequenced DNA is TGTGCCAGCAGCCCTCAGAGGGGGGGCATAGCTGGAAACACCATATATTTT.